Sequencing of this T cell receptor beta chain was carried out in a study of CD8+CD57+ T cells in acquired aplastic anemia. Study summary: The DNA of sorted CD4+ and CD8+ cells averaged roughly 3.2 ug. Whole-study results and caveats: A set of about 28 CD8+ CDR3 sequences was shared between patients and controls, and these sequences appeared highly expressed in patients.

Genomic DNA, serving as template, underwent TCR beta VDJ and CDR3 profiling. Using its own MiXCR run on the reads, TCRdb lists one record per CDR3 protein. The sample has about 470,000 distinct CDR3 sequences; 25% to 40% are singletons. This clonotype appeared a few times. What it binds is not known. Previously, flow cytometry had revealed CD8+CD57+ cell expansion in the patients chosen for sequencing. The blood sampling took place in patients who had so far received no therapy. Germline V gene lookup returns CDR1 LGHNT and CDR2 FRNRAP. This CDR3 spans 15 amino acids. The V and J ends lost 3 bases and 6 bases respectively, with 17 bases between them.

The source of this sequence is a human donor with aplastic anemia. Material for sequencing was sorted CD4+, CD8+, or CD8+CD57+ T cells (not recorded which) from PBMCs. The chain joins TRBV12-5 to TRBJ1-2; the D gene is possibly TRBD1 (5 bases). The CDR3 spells CASGLAQGWGDGYTF. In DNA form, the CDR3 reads TGTGCTAGTGGTTTAGCCCAAGGGTGGGGCGATGGCTACACCTTC. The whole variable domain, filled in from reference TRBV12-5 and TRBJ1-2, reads DARVTQTPRHKVTEMGQEVTMRCQPILGHNTVFWYRQTMMQGLELLAYFRNRAPLDDSGMPKDRFSAEMPDATLATLKIQPSEPRDSAVYFCASGLAQGWGDGYTFGSGTRLTVV.